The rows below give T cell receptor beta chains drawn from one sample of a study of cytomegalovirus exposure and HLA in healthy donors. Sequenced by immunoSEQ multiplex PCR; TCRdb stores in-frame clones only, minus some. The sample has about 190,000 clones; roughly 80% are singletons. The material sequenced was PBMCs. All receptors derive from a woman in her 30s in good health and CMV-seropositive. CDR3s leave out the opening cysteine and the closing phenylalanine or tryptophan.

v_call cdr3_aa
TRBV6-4 ASSVTGGSNQPQH
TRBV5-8 ASRFEAGVGANVLT
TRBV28 ASRNTGNTEAF
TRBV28 ASSTLGPSTGTEAF
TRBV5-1 ASSLGLADNEQF
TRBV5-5 ARNGKLF
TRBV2 ASSEARWEGQETQY
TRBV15 ATSMSLAGAYEQY
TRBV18 ASSPGQNNYGYT
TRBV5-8 ASSPKGRGGDTQY
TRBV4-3 ASSPRDSRFTDTQY
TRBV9 ASSVEGGTPLGQF
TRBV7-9 ASSLSQGLSSYEQY
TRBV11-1 ASSRIVETGGYEQY
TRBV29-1 SVEPDYSSDTQY
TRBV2 ASSLTQQGLEQY
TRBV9 ASSATGGNQPQH
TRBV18 ASSPLRGGTDEQF
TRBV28 ASSPSLAGTDTQY
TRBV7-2 ASSGRGSYNEQF
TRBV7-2 ASSLGLGARGYT
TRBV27 ASSPVGLGQSYGYT
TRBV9 ASSVEGGTSGSPRENEQF
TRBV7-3 ASSRNGGQNEQY
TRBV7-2 ASSSTGGNQPQH
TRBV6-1 ASSIQGPPYEQY
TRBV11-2 ASSRTGQVSTEAF
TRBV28 ASSLRSPAQH
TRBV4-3 ASSQDGGGNPGELF
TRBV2 ASKRDSPLH
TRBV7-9 ASSQAGSNYGYT
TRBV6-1 ASSETGEGYEQY
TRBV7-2 ASSFLAGGTGELF
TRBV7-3 ASSSMSNTEAF
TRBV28 ASSLFQQGAYEQY
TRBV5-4 ASSLTTGHSYEQY
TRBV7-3 ASSHDGGGGYGYT
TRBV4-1 ASSQIEYYGYT
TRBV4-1 ASSRLSTSGGGNEQF
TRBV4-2 ASSQGTGGDGYT
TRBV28 ASTYGYSNYGYT
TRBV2 ASNVGNSGVHEQY
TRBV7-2 ASSLRTGHEQY
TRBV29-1 SVPSGSSYNEQF
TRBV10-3 AISDTNYGYT
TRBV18 ASSQDRNNEKLF
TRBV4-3 ASSQDLGGGDEKLF
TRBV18 ASSPFGGGLGTDTQY
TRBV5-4 ASSLVQGVGGYT
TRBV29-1 SVMGQGASRGTYGYT
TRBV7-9 ASSSDRTFNYGYT
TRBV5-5 ASSLPSGRQETQY
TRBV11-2 ASSLGSSGSGETQY